This TCR beta chain was retrieved from a study of human T cells and chemical hapten exposure. Regarding the study as a whole: There were significantly more large CDR3 similarity clusters among expanded TCRs than among controls.

This clonotype was found many times. Antigen specificity is unknown. Time point of the sample: patch test 3, about 24 weeks after DPC sensitization. This sample's treatment: therapeutic diphenylcyclopropenone sensitization with weekly scalp DPC. TCRdb analysed the RACE reads with MiXCR anew, one entry per CDR3 protein. Of about 52,000 distinct CDR3 sequences in the sample, 9.9% were seen once. The receptor was derived from a woman aged 40 to 50 with alopecia areata. Some clones in this sample may be carry-over from other donors' samples. This sample comprised whole blood, obtained in connection with sensitization to the hapten diphenylcyclopropenone (DPC).

The CDR3 loop is CASSLVPGTYEQYF. CDR3 nucleotides: TGTGCCAGCAGCTTAGTTCCGGGGACCTACGAGCAGTACTTC. The J gene is TRBJ2-7, the V gene TRBV11-1, with D maybe TRBD2 (5 bases). The CDR3 runs to 14 residues. Per germline, CDR1 SGHAT and CDR2 FQDESV (reference sequence). Between the trimmed V and J ends, which lost 1 base and 2 bases, there was a span of 9 bases.